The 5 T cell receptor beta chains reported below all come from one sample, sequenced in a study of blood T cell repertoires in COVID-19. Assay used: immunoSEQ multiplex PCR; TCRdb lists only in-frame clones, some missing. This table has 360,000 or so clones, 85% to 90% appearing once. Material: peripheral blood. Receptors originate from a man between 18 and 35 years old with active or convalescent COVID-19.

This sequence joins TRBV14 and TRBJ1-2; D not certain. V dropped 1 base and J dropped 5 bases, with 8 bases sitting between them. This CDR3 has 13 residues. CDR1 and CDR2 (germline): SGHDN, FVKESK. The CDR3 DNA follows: TGTGCCAGCAGCCAAGTACAGAGTTATGGCTACACCTTC. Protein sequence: CASSQVQSYGYTF. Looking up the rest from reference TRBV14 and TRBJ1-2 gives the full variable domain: EAGVTQFPSHSVIEKGQTVTLRCDPISGHDNLYWYRRVMGKEIKFLLHFVKESKQDESGMPNNRFLAERTGGTYSTLKVQPAELEDSGVYFCASSQVQSYGYTFGSGTRLTVV.

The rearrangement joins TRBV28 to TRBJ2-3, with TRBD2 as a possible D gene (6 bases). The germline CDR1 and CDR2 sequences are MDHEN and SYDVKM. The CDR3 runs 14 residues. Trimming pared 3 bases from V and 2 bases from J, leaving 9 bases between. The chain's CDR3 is CASSFGGNTDTQYF. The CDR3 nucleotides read TGTGCCAGCAGTTTCGGCGGGAACACAGATACGCAGTATTTT.

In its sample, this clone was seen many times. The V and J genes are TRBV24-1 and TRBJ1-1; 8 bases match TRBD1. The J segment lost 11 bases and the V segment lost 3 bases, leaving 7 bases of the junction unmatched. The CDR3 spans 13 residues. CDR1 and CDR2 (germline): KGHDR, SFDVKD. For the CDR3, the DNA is TGTGCCACCAGTGATCCACGCAGGGGGCATGCTTTCTTT. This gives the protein CATSDPRRGHAFF.

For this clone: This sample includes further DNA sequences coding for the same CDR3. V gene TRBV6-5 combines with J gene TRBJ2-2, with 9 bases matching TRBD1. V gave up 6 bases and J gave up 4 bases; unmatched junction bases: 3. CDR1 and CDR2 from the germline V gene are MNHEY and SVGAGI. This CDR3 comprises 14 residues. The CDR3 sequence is CASRGQGGTGELFF. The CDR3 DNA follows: TGTGCCAGCAGGGGACAGGGTGGCACCGGGGAGCTGTTTTTT.

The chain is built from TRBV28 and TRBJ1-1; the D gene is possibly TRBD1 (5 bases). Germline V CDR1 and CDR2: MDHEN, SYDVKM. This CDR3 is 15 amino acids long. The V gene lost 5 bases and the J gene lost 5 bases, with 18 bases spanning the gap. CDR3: CASSPPEMGGTEAFF. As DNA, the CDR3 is TGTGCCAGCAGTCCCCCGGAGATGGGGGGAACTGAAGCTTTCTTT.